The 15 T cell receptor beta chains below come from one sample, sequenced in a study of blood T cells in healthy people across ages. A J-beta primer mix and a sample-barcoded 5' primer were used in a second PCR of about 7 to 12 cycles. TCRdb redid the calling of the 5' RACE reads with MiXCR, one entry per CDR3 protein. The sample gives 1.2 million to 1.5 million distinct CDR3 sequences, approximately 59% of which show up once; 6.7% is in the top ten. Sequenced material: blood. The receptors shown here come from a young man in good health.

V is TRBV2 and J is TRBJ2-3; D tentatively reads TRBD1 or TRBD2 (5 bases each). Trimming cost V 10 bases and J 2 bases, with 16 bases left between them. The CDR3 runs to 14 residues. Germline V gene lookup returns CDR1 SNHLY and CDR2 FYNNEI. CDR3 amino acids: CAIRMAGTTDTQYF. The DNA of the CDR3 is TGTGCCATTCGGATGGCAGGGACCACAGATACGCAGTATTTT.

The J gene is TRBJ2-7, the V gene TRBV20-1; 7 bases are a match to TRBD2. The germline V gene has CDR1 DFQATT and CDR2 SNEGSKA (reference sequence). With 5 bases clipped from V and 6 bases from J, the junction kept 13 bases outside the gene matches. This CDR3 is built from 14 residues. CDR3 protein: CSAAYPFGRVEQYF. CDR3 nucleotide sequence: TGCAGTGCTGCCTACCCCTTTGGGAGGGTCGAGCAGTACTTC.

The chain couples TRBV20-1 to TRBJ2-3; D might be TRBD1 (5 bases). CDR3 length: 19 amino acids. Germline values: CDR1 DFQATT, CDR2 SNEGSKA (reference sequence). Trimming cost V 5 bases and J 0 bases, with 27 bases left between them. CDR3 nucleotide sequence: TGCAGTGCTTCAGAGATTGTCCGGATTGGGGCACCCAGCACAGATACGCAGTATTTT. Residues: CSASEIVRIGAPSTDTQYF.

The chain uses TRBV5-6 and TRBJ2-1; 7 nucleotides match TRBD2. The V segment lost 3 bases and the J segment 0 bases; nucleotides outside the gene matches: 6. In germline, CDR1 is SGHDT, CDR2 YYEEEE. The length of the CDR3 is 16 residues. Here the CDR3 DNA reads TGTGCCAGCAGCTCCCCCCTAGCGGACTCCTACAATGAGCAGTTCTTC. It is translated as CASSSPLADSYNEQFF.

The rearrangement uses TRBV10-3 and TRBJ2-7, with D perhaps TRBD2 (6 bases). Germline CDR1 is ENHRY and CDR2 is SYGVKD. Trimming took 7 bases from V and 1 from J, leaving 8 bases between them. The CDR3 runs 12 residues. The CDR3 DNA reads as TGTGCCATCAAGGAGGGTTCCTACGAGCAGTACTTC. The encoded protein is CAIKEGSYEQYF.

The chain has TRBV4-2 and TRBJ1-1, with no clear D. The CDR3 consists of 16 residues. V dropped 0 bases and J dropped 0 bases, with 11 bases sitting between them. In germline, CDR1 is LGHNA, CDR2 YNFKEQ. CDR3 protein: CASSQEVGIMNTEAFF. The CDR3 DNA follows: TGTGCCAGCAGCCAAGAAGTAGGAATTATGAACACTGAAGCTTTCTTT.

This chain uses TRBV25-1 with TRBJ1-4; 7 positions agree with TRBD1. Looked up from germline, CDR1 is MGHDK and CDR2 is SYGVNS. The V segment lost 3 bases and the J segment 8 bases; nucleotides outside the gene matches: 12. The CDR3 is 16 amino acids. Here the CDR3 DNA reads TGTGCCAGCAGTGATTCTTACAGGGGCCGGAAAGAAAAACTGTTTTTT. It translates to CASSDSYRGRKEKLFF.

The V and J genes are TRBV7-6 and TRBJ2-5; 9 bases agree with TRBD2. The ends lost 8 bases at V and 11 bases at J; junction bases unmatched: 18. CDR3 length: 15 amino acids. Looked up from germline, CDR1 is SGHVS and CDR2 is FNYEAQ. The CDR3, as DNA: TGTGCCAGCTCCTCGGGTGCGGGAGGGCCAGGGGAGCAGTACTTC. Translation: CASSSGAGGPGEQYF.

Only a few counts were recorded for this clonotype. The chain carries TRBV12-3 or TRBV12-4 and TRBJ2-7; D call uncertain. The J call may be incorrect, as the DNA end agrees better with TRBJ2-4. The CDR3 has 17 residues. Here the CDR3 reads CASSPLSQVFGKNIQYF. CDR3 bases: TGTGCCAGCAGTCCCCTTTCCCAGGTTTTCGGCAAAAACATTCAGTACTTC.

The chain employs TRBV10-3 and TRBJ2-7; D is unresolved. V dropped 3 bases and J dropped 4 bases, with 13 bases sitting between them. Germline CDR1 ENHRY, CDR2 SYGVKD. CDR3 length equals 14 residues. The DNA for the CDR3 is TGTGCCATCAGTGAAGTCCGGGCTGCATACGAGCAGTACTTC. Amino acids: CAISEVRAAYEQYF.

This chain joins TRBV28 and TRBJ2-7, with TRBD1 matching over 7 bases. The germline CDR1 and CDR2 sequences are MDHEN and SYDVKM. This CDR3 has 13 amino acids. The J segment lost 2 bases and the V segment lost 7 bases, leaving 5 bases of the junction unmatched. Here the CDR3 DNA reads TGTGCCAGCATTCGACAGGGCGCCTACGAGCAGTACTTC. Amino acids: CASIRQGAYEQYF.

This clonotype has a handful of counts. This chain links TRBV27 with TRBJ2-3; D unresolved. V gave up 5 bases and J gave up 5 bases, with 8 bases separating them. The CDR3 is 12 amino acids. CDR1 is MNHEY, CDR2 SMNVEV, per germline (reference sequence). The CDR3 is CASSPDLDTQYF. The CDR3 coding sequence is TGTGCCAGCAGTCCTGATCTAGATACGCAGTATTTT.

The sample holds a few counts of this clonotype. The chain combines TRBV4-1 with TRBJ1-6, with 9 bases identical to TRBD1. V lost 0 bases to trimming and J lost 4 bases; unmatched junction nucleotides: 1. This CDR3 is built from 16 residues. Germline values: CDR1 MGHRA, CDR2 YSYEKL. CDR3 sequence (DNA): TGCGCCAGCAGCCAAGAAGACAGGGGGTATAATTCACCCCTCCACTTT. Protein: CASSQEDRGYNSPLHF.

The J gene is TRBJ1-5, the V gene TRBV6-1; D remains ambiguous. Germline V gene sequence: CDR1 MNHNS, CDR2 SASEGT. This CDR3 region has 16 residues. Deletions cut 1 base from V and 7 bases from J, with 17 bases between. The CDR3 DNA reads TGTGCCAGCAGTGAAGGTAATAGGTTCCGGCAACAGCCCCAGCATTTT. Its translation: CASSEGNRFRQQPQHF.

This chain connects TRBV7-8 to TRBJ2-7, with 10 bases that match TRBD1. The V gene end was trimmed by 7 bases and the J gene end by 1 base; junction bases not matched to a gene: 7. Germline V CDR1 and CDR2: SGHVS, FQNEAQ. This CDR3 spans 15 amino acids. For the CDR3, the DNA is TGTGCCAGCACCCCGACAGGGGGCATGTCCTACGAGCAGTACTTC. The encoded protein is CASTPTGGMSYEQYF.